This passage covers 6 T cell receptor beta chains from one sample sequenced in a study of graft-versus-host responses after intestinal transplantation. Profiled with immunoSEQ multiplex PCR; TCRdb holds only in-frame clones, not every one. The profile shows more than 70,000 clones, 92% of them singletons. These TCRs are of unknown antigen specificity. Here the sequenced sample was unstimulated CD8+ T cells sorted from spleen or lymph node cells, taken before transplant. Receptors were obtained from a human donor who was the organ donor for an intestinal transplant.

This chain links TRBV7-9 with TRBJ2-7, with D maybe TRBD2 (6 bases). Trimming stripped 5 bases from V and 0 bases from J, with 14 bases between. Germline V CDR1 and CDR2: SEHNR, FQNEAQ (reference sequence). This CDR3 comprises 15 residues. CDR3 residues: CASSPNDGSSYEQYF. The CDR3 nucleotides are TGTGCCAGCAGCCCGAATGACGGGAGCTCCTACGAGCAGTACTTC.

This clone has only one observation. The CDR3 DNA is TGCGCCAGCAGCCAAGAAGAAGGACTAAACACCGGGGAGCTGTTTTTT. Translating gives CASSQEEGLNTGELFF. This rearrangement joins TRBV4-1 to TRBJ2-2, with D perhaps matching TRBD2 (6 bases). V lost 0 bases to trimming and J lost 2 bases, with 10 bases between them. The CDR3 totals 16 residues. Germline lookup yields CDR1 MGHRA and CDR2 YSYEKL.

This chain links TRBV4-1 with TRBJ2-7; no firm D call. The CDR3 length is 13 residues. Germline V lookup: CDR1 MGHRA, CDR2 YSYEKL. Trimming stripped 3 bases from V and 4 bases from J, with 10 bases between. CDR3 nucleotides: TGCGCCAGCAGCCACGACAAGAGTTACGAGCAGTACTTC. This translates into CASSHDKSYEQYF.

CDR3 loop: CASSDVGLRSPLHF. The DNA for the CDR3 is TGTGCCAGCAGCGACGTGGGGCTCAGGTCACCCCTCCACTTT. The chain carries TRBV11-2 and TRBJ1-6, with a weak D call TRBD1 (5 bases). This CDR3 is built from 14 residues. Germline V gene sequence: CDR1 SGHAT, CDR2 FQNNGV. Deletions cut 5 bases from V and 10 bases from J, with 15 bases between.

The J gene is TRBJ2-1, the V gene TRBV27; 7 bases align to TRBD1. Germline CDR1 is MNHEY and CDR2 is SMNVEV (reference sequence). The trim removed 8 bases at V and 1 base at J, leaving 5 bases unmatched. The CDR3 consists of 14 residues. DNA for the CDR3: TGTGCCAGCGCACCGGGACAGTCCTACAATGAGCAGTTCTTC. Amino acid sequence: CASAPGQSYNEQFF.

V is TRBV7-9 and J is TRBJ2-1; D unclear. The V end lost 1 base, the J end lost 6 bases, and 4 bases lay between the germline ends. The germline CDR1 and CDR2 sequences are SEHNR and FQNEAQ (reference sequence). The CDR3 runs 12 residues. CDR3 DNA sequence: TGTGCCAGCAGCTTAGGGAGCAATGAGCAGTTCTTC. Its protein is CASSLGSNEQFF.